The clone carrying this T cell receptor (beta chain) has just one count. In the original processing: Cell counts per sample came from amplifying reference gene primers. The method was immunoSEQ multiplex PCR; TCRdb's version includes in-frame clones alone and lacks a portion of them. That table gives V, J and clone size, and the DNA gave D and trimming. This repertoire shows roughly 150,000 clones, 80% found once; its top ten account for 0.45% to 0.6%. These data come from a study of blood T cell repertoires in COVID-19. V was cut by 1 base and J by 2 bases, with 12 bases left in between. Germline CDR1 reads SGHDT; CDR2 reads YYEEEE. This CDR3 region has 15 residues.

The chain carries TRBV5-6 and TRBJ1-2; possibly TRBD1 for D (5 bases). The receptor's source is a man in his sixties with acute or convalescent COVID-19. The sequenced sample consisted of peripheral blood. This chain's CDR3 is CASSLRQTTNYGYTF. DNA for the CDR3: TGTGCCAGCAGCTTGCGACAGACAACAAACTATGGCTACACCTTC.